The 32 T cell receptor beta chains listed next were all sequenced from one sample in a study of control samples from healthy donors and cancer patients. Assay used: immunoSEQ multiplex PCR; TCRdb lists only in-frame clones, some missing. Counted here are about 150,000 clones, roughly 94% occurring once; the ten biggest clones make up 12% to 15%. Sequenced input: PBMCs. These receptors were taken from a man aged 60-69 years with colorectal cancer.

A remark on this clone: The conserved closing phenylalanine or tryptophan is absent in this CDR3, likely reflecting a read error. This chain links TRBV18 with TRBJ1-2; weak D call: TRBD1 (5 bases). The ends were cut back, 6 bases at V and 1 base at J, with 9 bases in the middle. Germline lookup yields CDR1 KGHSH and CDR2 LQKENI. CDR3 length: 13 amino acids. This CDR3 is CASSLDSNYGYTL. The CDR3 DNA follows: TGTGCCAGCTCCCTAGACAGTAACTATGGCTACACCCTC.

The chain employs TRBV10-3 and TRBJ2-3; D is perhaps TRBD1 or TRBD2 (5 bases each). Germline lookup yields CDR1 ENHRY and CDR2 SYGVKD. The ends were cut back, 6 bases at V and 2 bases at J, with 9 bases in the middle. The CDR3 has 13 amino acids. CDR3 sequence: CAIRNGATDTQYF. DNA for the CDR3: TGTGCCATCAGAAACGGGGCCACAGATACGCAGTATTTT.

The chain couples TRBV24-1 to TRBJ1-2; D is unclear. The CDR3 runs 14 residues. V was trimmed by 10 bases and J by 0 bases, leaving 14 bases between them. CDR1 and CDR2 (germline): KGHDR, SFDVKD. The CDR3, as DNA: TGTGCCACGTCTCCCAACCCCCCTAACTATGGCTACACCTTC. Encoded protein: CATSPNPPNYGYTF.

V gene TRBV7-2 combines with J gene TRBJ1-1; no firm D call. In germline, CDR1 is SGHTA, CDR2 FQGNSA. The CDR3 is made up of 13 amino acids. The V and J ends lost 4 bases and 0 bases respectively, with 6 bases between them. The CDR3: CASSSRMNTEAFF. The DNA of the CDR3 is TGTGCCAGCAGCTCACGGATGAACACTGAAGCTTTCTTT.

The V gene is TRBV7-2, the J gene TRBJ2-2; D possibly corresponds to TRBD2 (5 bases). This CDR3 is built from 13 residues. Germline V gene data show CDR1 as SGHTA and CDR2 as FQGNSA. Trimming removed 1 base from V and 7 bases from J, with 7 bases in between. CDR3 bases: TGTGCCAGCAGCTTAGATCGGGGCGGGGAGCTGTTTTTT. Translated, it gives CASSLDRGGELFF.

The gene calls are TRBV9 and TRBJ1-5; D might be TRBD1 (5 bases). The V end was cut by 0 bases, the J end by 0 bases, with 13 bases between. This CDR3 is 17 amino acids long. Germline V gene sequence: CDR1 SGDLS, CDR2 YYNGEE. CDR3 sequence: CASSVERGRYSNQPQHF. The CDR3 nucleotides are TGTGCCAGCAGCGTAGAGAGGGGCCGTTATAGCAATCAGCCCCAGCATTTT.

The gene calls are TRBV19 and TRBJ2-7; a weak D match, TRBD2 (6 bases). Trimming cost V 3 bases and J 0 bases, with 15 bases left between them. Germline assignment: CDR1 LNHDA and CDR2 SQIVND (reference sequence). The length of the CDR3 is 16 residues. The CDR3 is CASSMRASATSYEQYF. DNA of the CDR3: TGTGCCAGTAGTATGCGGGCTAGCGCCACCTCCTACGAGCAGTACTTC.

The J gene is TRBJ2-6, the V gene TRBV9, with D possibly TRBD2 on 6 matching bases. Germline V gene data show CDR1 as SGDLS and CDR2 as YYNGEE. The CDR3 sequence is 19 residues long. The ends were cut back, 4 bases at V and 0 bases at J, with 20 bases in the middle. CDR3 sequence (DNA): TGTGCCAGCAGCACTAGCATTGGGCAACACCTCTCTGGGGCCAACGTCCTGACTTTC. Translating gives CASSTSIGQHLSGANVLTF.

CDR3 in amino acids: CASTLWGGRGTDTQYF. Here the CDR3 DNA reads TGTGCCAGCACCCTTTGGGGGGGGCGGGGCACAGATACGCAGTATTTT. This chain connects TRBV6-6 to TRBJ2-3; the D gene is possibly TRBD2 (7 bases). This CDR3 contains 16 residues. The germline CDR1 and CDR2 sequences are MNHNY and SVGAGI (reference sequence). Trimming left V 7 bases short and J 1 base short, with 18 bases between.

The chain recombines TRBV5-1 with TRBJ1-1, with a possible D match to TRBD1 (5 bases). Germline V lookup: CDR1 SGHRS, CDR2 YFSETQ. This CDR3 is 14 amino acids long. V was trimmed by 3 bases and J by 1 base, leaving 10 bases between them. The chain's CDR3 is CASSWGEKNTEAFF. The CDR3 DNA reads TGCGCCAGCAGCTGGGGGGAGAAGAACACTGAAGCTTTCTTT.

CDR3 coding DNA: TGCAGCATTGGACTGTACACCGGGGAGCTGTTTTTT. As protein: CSIGLYTGELFF. V gene TRBV29-1 combines with J gene TRBJ2-2, with D maybe TRBD2 (5 bases). The CDR3 spans 12 residues. Germline CDR1 SQVTM, CDR2 ANQGSEA. V was pared by 8 bases and J by 3 bases, with 10 bases between.

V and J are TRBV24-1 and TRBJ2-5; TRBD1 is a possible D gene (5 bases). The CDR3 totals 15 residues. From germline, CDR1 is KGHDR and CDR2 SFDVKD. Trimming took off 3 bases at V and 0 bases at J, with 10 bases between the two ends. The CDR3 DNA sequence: TGTGCCACCAGTGATAGTCAGGGCCACCAAGAGACCCAGTACTTC. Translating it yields CATSDSQGHQETQYF.

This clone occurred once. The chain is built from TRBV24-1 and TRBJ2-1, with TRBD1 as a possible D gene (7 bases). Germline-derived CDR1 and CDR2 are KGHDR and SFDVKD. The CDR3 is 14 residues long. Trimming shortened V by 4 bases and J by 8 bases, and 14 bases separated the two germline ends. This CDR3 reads CATSEGGRGDEQFF. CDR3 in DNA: TGTGCCACCAGTGAAGGTGGCAGGGGGGATGAGCAGTTCTTC.

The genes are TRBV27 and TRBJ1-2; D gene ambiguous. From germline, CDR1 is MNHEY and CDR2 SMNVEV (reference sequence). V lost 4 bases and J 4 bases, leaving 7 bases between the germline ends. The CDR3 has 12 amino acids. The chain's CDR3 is CASSSGGYGYTF. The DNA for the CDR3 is TGTGCCAGCAGTTCCGGCGGCTATGGCTACACCTTC.

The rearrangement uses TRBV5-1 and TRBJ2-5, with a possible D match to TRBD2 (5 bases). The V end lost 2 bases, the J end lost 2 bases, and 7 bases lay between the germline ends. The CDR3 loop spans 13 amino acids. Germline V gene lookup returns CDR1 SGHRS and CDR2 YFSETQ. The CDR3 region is CASSLPGQETQYF. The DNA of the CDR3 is TGCGCCAGCAGCTTACCGGGACAAGAGACCCAGTACTTC.

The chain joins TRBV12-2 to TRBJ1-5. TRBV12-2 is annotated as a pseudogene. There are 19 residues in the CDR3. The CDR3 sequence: CASRLKLISLGGGNQPQHF. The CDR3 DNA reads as TGTGCAAGTCGCTTAAAGTTAATAAGCTTAGGGGGAGGTAATCAGCCCCAGCATTTT.

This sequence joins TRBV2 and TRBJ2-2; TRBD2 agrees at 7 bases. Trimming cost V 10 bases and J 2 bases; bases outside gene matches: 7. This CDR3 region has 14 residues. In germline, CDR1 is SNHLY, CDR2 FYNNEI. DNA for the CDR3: TGTGCCATCCTGTCGGGACTAAACACCGGGGAGCTGTTTTTT. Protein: CAILSGLNTGELFF.

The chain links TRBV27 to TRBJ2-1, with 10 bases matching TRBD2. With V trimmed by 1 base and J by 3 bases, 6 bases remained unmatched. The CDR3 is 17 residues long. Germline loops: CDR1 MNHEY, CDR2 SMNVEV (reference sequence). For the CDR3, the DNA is TGTGCCAGCAGTTTATGGTCTAGCGGGGGCGGCTACAATGAGCAGTTCTTC. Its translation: CASSLWSSGGGYNEQFF.

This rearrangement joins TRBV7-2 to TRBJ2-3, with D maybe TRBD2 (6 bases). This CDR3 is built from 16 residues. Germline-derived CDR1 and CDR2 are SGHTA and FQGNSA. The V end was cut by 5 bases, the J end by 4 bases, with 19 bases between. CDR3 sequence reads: CASSPSGTPGADTQYF. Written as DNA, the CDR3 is TGTGCCAGCAGCCCCTCAGGTACTCCGGGAGCAGATACGCAGTATTTT.

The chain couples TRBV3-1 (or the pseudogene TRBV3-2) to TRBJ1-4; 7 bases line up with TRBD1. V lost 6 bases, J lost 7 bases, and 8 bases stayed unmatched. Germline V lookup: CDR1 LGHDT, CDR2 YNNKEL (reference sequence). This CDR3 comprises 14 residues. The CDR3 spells CASRQTGWSEKLFF. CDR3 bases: TGTGCCAGCAGGCAGACAGGGTGGAGTGAAAAACTGTTTTTT.

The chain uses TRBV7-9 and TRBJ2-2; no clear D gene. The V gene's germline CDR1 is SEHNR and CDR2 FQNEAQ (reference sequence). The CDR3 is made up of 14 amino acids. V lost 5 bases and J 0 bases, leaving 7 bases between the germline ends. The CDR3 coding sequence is TGTGCCAGCAGCCCCCGGACGAACACCGGGGAGCTGTTTTTT. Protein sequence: CASSPRTNTGELFF.

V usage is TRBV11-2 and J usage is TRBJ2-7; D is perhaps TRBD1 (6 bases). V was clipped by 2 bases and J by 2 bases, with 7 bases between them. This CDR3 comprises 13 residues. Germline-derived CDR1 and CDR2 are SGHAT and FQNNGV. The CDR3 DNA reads TGTGCCAGCAGCTTACGGACAGCCTACGAGCAGTACTTC. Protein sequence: CASSLRTAYEQYF.

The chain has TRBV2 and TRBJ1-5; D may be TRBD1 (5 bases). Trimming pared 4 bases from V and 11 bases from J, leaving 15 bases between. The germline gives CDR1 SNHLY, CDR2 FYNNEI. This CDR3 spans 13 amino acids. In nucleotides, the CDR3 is TGTGCCAGCAGTGGTCAAAGGGACGGGACCCAGCATTTT. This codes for CASSGQRDGTQHF.

The CDR3 region has the DNA TGTGCCAGTAGTATCAACCATGAGCAGTTCTTC. Translated: CASSINHEQFF. The V call is TRBV19, the J call TRBJ2-1; D unresolved. V was pared by 3 bases and J by 8 bases, with 5 bases between. CDR3 length equals 11 residues. The germline CDR1 and CDR2 sequences are LNHDA and SQIVND (reference sequence).

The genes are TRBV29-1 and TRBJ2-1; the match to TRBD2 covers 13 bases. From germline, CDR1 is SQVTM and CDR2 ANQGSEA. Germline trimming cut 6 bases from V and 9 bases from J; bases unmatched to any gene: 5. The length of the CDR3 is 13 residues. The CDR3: CSVGLAGRGEQFF. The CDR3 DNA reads TGCAGCGTGGGACTAGCGGGGAGGGGTGAGCAGTTCTTC.

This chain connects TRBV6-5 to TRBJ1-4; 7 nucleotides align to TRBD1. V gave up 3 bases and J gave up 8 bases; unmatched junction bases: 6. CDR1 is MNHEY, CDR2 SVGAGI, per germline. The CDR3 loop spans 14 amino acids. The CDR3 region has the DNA TGTGCCAGCAGTTATACAGGGGAGGGAGAAAAACTGTTTTTT. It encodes CASSYTGEGEKLFF.

In DNA, the CDR3 is TGTGCCAGTAGTACTTCCAGGGCGTCGAGCTCTGGAAACACCATATATTTT. This sequence encodes CASSTSRASSSGNTIYF. The chain carries TRBV19 and TRBJ1-3, with D possibly being TRBD1 (5 bases). The CDR3 has 17 residues. Germline loops: CDR1 LNHDA, CDR2 SQIVND (reference sequence). V was cut by 4 bases and J by 0 bases, with 16 bases left in between.

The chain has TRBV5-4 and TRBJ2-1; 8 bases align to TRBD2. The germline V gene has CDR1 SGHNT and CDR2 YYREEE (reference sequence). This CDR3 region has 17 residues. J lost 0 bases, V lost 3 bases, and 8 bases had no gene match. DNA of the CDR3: TGTGCCAGCAGCTCGGCGGGGGGAGGACTCTCCTACAATGAGCAGTTCTTC. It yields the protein CASSSAGGGLSYNEQFF.

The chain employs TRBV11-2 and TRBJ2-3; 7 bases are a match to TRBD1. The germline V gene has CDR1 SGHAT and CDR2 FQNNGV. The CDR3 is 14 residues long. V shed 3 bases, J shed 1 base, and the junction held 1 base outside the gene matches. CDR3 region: CASSFGQGTDTQYF. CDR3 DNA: TGTGCCAGCAGCTTCGGACAGGGCACAGATACGCAGTATTTT.

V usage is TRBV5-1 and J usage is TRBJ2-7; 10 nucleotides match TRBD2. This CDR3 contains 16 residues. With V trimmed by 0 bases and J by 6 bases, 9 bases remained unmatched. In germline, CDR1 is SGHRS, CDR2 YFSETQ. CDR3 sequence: CASSLETSGDLSEQYF. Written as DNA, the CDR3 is TGCGCCAGCAGCTTGGAAACTAGCGGGGATCTCTCCGAGCAGTACTTC.

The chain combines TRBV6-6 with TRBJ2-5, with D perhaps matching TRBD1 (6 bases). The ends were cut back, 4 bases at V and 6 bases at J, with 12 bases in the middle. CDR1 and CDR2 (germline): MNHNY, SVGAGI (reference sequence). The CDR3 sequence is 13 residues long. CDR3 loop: CASSWSGEQTQYF. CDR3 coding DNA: TGTGCCAGCAGTTGGTCAGGGGAACAGACCCAGTACTTC.

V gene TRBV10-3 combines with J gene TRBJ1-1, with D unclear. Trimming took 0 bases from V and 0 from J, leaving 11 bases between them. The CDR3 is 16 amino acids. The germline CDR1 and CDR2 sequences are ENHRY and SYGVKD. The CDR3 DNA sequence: TGTGCCATCAGTGAGTCCCCGACACTCATGAACACTGAAGCTTTCTTT. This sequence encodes CAISESPTLMNTEAFF.